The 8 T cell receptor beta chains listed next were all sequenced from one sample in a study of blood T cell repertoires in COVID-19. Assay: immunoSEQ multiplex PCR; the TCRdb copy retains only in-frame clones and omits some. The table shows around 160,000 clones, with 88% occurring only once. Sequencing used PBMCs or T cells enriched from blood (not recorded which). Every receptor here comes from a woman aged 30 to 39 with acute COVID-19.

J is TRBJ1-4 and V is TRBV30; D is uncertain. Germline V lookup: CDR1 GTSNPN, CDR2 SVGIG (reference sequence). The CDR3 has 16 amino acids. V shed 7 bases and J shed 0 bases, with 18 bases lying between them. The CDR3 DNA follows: TGTGCCTTCTCACCGGGAGGGAGTTCAACTAATGAAAAACTGTTTTTT. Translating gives CAFSPGGSSTNEKLFF.

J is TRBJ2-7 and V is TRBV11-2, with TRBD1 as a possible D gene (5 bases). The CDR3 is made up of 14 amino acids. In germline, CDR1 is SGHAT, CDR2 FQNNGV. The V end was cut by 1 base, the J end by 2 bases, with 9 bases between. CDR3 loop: CASSLGGFPYEQYF. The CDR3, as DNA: TGTGCCAGCAGCTTAGGGGGCTTCCCCTACGAGCAGTACTTC.

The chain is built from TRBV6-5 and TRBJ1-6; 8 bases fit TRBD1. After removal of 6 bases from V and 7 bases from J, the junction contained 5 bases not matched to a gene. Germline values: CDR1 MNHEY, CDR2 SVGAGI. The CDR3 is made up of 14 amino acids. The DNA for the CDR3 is TGTGCCAGCAGACAGGGGGAAGTGAATTCACCCCTCCACTTT. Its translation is CASRQGEVNSPLHF.

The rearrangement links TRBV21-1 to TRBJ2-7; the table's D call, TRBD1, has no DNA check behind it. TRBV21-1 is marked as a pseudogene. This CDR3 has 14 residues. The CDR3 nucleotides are TGTGCCAGCAGCGAACAGGGTTGCTCCTACGAGCAGTACTTC. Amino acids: CASSEQGCSYEQYF.

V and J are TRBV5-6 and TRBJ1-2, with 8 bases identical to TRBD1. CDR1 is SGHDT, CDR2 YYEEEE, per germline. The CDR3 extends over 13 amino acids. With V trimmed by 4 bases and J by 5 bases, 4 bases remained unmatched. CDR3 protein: CASSPRQGYGYTF. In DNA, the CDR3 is TGTGCCAGCAGCCCGCGACAGGGGTATGGCTACACCTTC.

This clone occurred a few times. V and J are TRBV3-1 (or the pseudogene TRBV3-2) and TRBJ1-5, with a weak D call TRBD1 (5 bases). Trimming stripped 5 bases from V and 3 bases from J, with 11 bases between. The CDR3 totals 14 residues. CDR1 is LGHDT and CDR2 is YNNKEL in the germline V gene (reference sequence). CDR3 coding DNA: TGTGCCAGCAGCGGAGACAGAGACAATCAGCCCCAGCATTTT. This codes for CASSGDRDNQPQHF.

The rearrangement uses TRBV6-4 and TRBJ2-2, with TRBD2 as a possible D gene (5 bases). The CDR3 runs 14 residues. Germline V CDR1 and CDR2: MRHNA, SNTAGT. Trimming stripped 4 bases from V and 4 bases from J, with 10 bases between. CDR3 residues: CASSALAGTGELFF. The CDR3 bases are TGTGCCAGCAGTGCGCTCGCGGGCACCGGGGAGCTGTTTTTT.

The CDR3 spells CSADGTPAFF. CDR3 bases: TGCAGTGCTGATGGGACACCGGCTTTCTTT. The gene calls are TRBV20-1 and TRBJ1-1; TRBD1 is a possible D gene (6 bases). CDR1 and CDR2 from the germline V gene are DFQATT and SNEGSKA (reference sequence). Trimming pared 5 bases from V and 11 bases from J, leaving 12 bases between. The CDR3 is made up of 10 amino acids.